Presented here are 4 T cell receptor beta chains from one specimen sequenced in a study of blood T cell repertoires in COVID-19. The table came from immunoSEQ multiplex PCR; TCRdb's copy has only in-frame clones and leaves some out. The sample has under 150,000 clones, 80% to 90% seen once. The sample consisted of peripheral blood. The receptor source for this set is a woman aged 60 to 75 with COVID-19, enrolled during active disease.

This clone is a singleton in its sample. The chain combines TRBV12-3 or TRBV12-4 with TRBJ2-5; D call uncertain. Trimming took 3 bases from V and 1 from J, leaving 6 bases between them. The CDR3 is 13 amino acids. CDR3 in amino acids: CASSFSSQETQYF. The DNA of the CDR3 is TGTGCCAGCAGTTTTAGCTCCCAAGAGACCCAGTACTTC.

The chain combines TRBV4-1 with TRBJ2-7; maybe TRBD2 (6 bases). CDR1 is MGHRA, CDR2 YSYEKL, per germline. V was pared by 0 bases and J by 2 bases, with 14 bases between. CDR3 length: 16 residues. The CDR3 reads CASSQDFTGGTYEQYF. The CDR3 region has the DNA TGCGCCAGCAGCCAAGATTTTACCGGGGGAACCTACGAGCAGTACTTC.

The chain employs TRBV12-5 and TRBJ1-6, with D tentatively TRBD1 (5 bases). Trimming took off 2 bases at V and 8 bases at J, with 13 bases between the two ends. CDR3 length: 15 amino acids. Germline CDR1 is LGHNT and CDR2 is FRNRAP. The CDR3 region is CASGLRQGTHSPLHF. CDR3 DNA: TGTGCTAGTGGTTTGCGGCAGGGAACGCATTCACCCCTCCACTTT.

Note on this clone: Germline is not matched at one junction end, which may reflect a read error. The V and J genes are TRBV12-5 and TRBJ2-5, with TRBD2 identical over 7 bases. CDR3 length: 17 residues. Germline values: CDR1 LGHNT, CDR2 FRNRAP. CDR3 sequence reads: CACGLGGTGGEQETQYF. CDR3 coding DNA: TGTGCTTGTGGTTTGGGGGGGACTGGTGGGGAACAAGAGACCCAGTACTTC.